The rows below give T cell receptor beta chains drawn from one sample of a study of cytomegalovirus exposure and HLA in healthy donors. Produced via immunoSEQ multiplex PCR; TCRdb's table is partial and in-frame only. The repertoire holds roughly 100,000 clones, with 9.5% to 13% as singletons. Sequencing was performed on PBMCs. The source is a man in his forties in good health and CMV-seropositive. The CDR3 runs from the conserved cysteine through the conserved F or W. The D gene is left open where the match is weak. Clone size is shown for a subset of rows, as once, few, many or a class of expanded clone.

d_call,j_call,v_call,clone_size,cdr3_aa,cdr3_nt
-,TRBJ2-1,TRBV2,-,CASSINPPSTSYNEQFF,TGTGCCAGCAGCATAAATCCACCGAGTACCTCCTACAATGAGCAGTTCTTC
-,TRBJ1-1,TRBV6-1,few,CASSDGGREGPEAFF,TGTGCCAGCAGTGATGGGGGCAGGGAGGGGCCTGAAGCTTTCTTT
-,TRBJ2-5,TRBV6-5,few,CASSYGGQTGETQYF,TGTGCCAGCAGTTACGGAGGGCAGACTGGGGAGACCCAGTACTTC
-,TRBJ1-2,TRBV6-1,-,CASTQEIYGYTF,TGTGCCAGTACACAGGAGATCTATGGCTACACCTTC
-,TRBJ1-5,TRBV7-2,few,CASSSDGGGNQPQHF,TGTGCCAGCAGCTCCGACGGCGGAGGGAATCAGCCCCAGCATTTT
-,TRBJ2-5,TRBV11-3,-,CASSYFQGPAGETQYF,TGTGCCAGCAGCTACTTTCAGGGGCCAGCAGGGGAGACCCAGTACTTC
TRBD2,TRBJ2-2,TRBV6-1,many,CASSERRTSSPSNTGELFF,TGTGCCAGCAGTGAAAGAAGGACTAGTTCTCCCTCGAACACCGGGGAGCTGTTTTTT
TRBD1,TRBJ2-7,TRBV6-6,-,CASSYSQGEQDEQYF,TGTGCCAGCAGTTACTCTCAGGGGGAACAAGACGAGCAGTACTTC
TRBD2,TRBJ2-1,TRBV7-8,-,CASSIKLAGRNEQFF,TGTGCCAGCAGCATAAAACTAGCGGGACGCAATGAGCAGTTCTTC
-,TRBJ2-1,TRBV11-2,-,CASSLKSAYNEQFF,TGTGCCAGCAGCTTAAAGTCGGCCTACAATGAGCAGTTCTTC
TRBD2,TRBJ2-7,TRBV5-1,few,CASKLAGANEQYF,TGCGCCAGCAAGTTAGCGGGAGCGAACGAGCAGTACTTC
TRBD1,TRBJ1-1,TRBV29-1,few,CSVGSTGGTEAFF,TGCAGCGTGGGTTCGACAGGGGGCACTGAAGCTTTCTTT
-,TRBJ1-2,TRBV27,few,CASSFRGGQNGYTF,TGTGCCAGCAGTTTTCGGGGAGGGCAGAATGGCTACACCTTC
TRBD1,TRBJ1-2,TRBV4-1,few,CASSPRDRDYGYTF,TGCGCCAGCAGCCCCCGGGACAGAGACTATGGCTACACCTTC
-,TRBJ1-2,TRBV30,-,CAWSKSGGGYTF,TGTGCCTGGAGTAAGTCCGGGGGTGGCTACACCTTC
-,TRBJ2-1,TRBV7-3,few,CASSLTPGDEQFF,TGTGCCAGCAGCTTAACCCCGGGAGACGAGCAGTTCTTC
TRBD2,TRBJ2-1,TRBV5-1,-,CASSLAGTSRGNEQFF,TGCGCCAGCAGCTTGGCCGGGACTAGCCGGGGAAATGAGCAGTTCTTC
TRBD1,TRBJ2-7,TRBV7-9,once,CASREWDRSGQYF,TGTGCCAGCAGGGAATGGGACAGGTCTGGGCAGTACTTC
TRBD2,TRBJ2-2,TRBV15,-,CATRRQGGTGELFF,TGCGCCACCAGAAGGCAGGGAGGGACCGGGGAGCTGTTTTTT
-,TRBJ2-7,TRBV9,-,CASSPRTAYEQYF,TGTGCCAGCAGCCCGAGGACAGCCTACGAGCAGTACTTC
-,TRBJ2-1,TRBV13,-,CASSYRGAGEQFF,TGTGCCAGCAGCTACCGAGGAGCCGGAGAGCAGTTCTTC
-,TRBJ1-1,TRBV29-1,-,CSVERNTEAFF,TGCAGCGTAGAACGTAACACTGAAGCTTTCTTT
TRBD1,TRBJ2-2,TRBV4-2,few,CASSQGTGAFTGELFF,TGTGCCAGCAGCCAAGGGACAGGGGCATTTACCGGGGAGCTGTTTTTT
TRBD1,TRBJ2-7,TRBV29-1,few,CSVEAVRTGTYEQYF,TGCAGCGTTGAAGCCGTCCGGACAGGGACTTACGAGCAGTACTTC
TRBD1,TRBJ1-5,TRBV23-1,-,CASSHSGGSAPAF,TGCGCCAGCAGTCACTCAGGGGGATCAGCCCCAGCATTT
TRBD2,TRBJ2-1,TRBV6-5,-,CASSYVAGPYNEQFF,TGTGCCAGCAGTTACGTAGCGGGACCGTACAATGAGCAGTTCTTC
TRBD1,TRBJ2-7,TRBV11-3,-,CASSIRRDRLFGYEQYF,TGTGCCAGCAGCATCCGCCGGGACAGGCTTTTCGGCTACGAGCAGTACTTC
-,TRBJ1-1,TRBV27,-,CASSLMRGGRTEAFF,TGTGCCAGCAGTTTAATGAGGGGGGGTAGGACTGAAGCTTTCTTT
TRBD2,TRBJ2-5,TRBV6-5,few,CASSWLAGVETQYF,TGTGCCAGCAGTTGGCTAGCGGGAGTGGAGACCCAGTACTTC
-,TRBJ2-7,TRBV7-9,few,CASSPPTSYEQYF,TGTGCCAGCAGCCCCCCCACTAGCTACGAGCAGTACTTC
-,TRBJ2-1,TRBV5-8,few,CASSNRVEEQFF,TGTGCCAGCAGCAACAGGGTTGAGGAGCAGTTCTTC